These T cell receptor beta chains were read from a single sample in a study of blood T cell repertoires in COVID-19. Clones were read by immunoSEQ multiplex PCR, and TCRdb kept only the in-frame ones, dropping some. The profile shows 120,000 to 150,000 clones, roughly 84% of them singletons. The sequenced sample consisted of peripheral blood. These receptors originate from a human donor in a cohort sampled during active COVID-19. The CDR3 runs from the conserved cysteine through the conserved F or W. A D gene is named only where the DNA matches it firmly. Part of the rows lack a size; the others show once, few, many or a class for expanded clones.

D	V	size	J	CDR3	DNA
NA	TRBV6-6	NA	TRBJ1-2	CASRGGQSYGYTF	TGTGCCAGCAGGGGCGGACAGAGCTATGGCTACACCTTC
NA	TRBV1	few	TRBJ2-5	CTSSGGYQETQYF	TGCACCAGCAGCGGGGGCTACCAAGAGACCCAGTACTTC
TRBD1	TRBV7-3	NA	TRBJ2-2	CASSPRQGAVTGELFF	TGTGCCAGCAGCCCGCGACAGGGGGCGGTTACCGGGGAGCTGTTTTTT
NA	TRBV7-2	NA	TRBJ2-3	CASTPPSSADTQYF	TGTGCCAGCACCCCCCCGAGTAGCGCAGATACGCAGTATTTT
NA	TRBV3-1/TRBV3-2	NA	TRBJ1-2	CASSDPGYHGYTF	TGTGCCAGCAGCGATCCGGGATACCATGGCTACACCTTC
TRBD2	TRBV9	NA	TRBJ2-3	CASSATGLAGGYHTDTQYF	TGTGCCAGCAGCGCCACGGGACTAGCGGGGGGGTACCACACAGATACGCAGTATTTT
TRBD1	TRBV7-8	NA	TRBJ1-2	CASSLEGQGSYTF	TGTGCCAGCAGCTTAGAGGGACAGGGAAGCTACACCTTC
NA	TRBV6-5	once	TRBJ1-1	CASSYSRNTEAFF	TGTGCCAGCAGTTACTCGAGGAACACTGAAGCTTTCTTT
NA	TRBV18	NA	TRBJ1-1	CASSPRDTEAFF	TGTGCCAGCTCACCGAGGGACACTGAAGCTTTCTTT
NA	TRBV7-9	NA	TRBJ1-2	CASSSRLGGDYGYTF	TGTGCCAGCAGCTCCCGGCTCGGGGGGGATTATGGCTACACCTTC
TRBD1	TRBV24-1	NA	TRBJ1-1	CATSFGQGNTEAFF	TGTGCCACCAGTTTTGGACAGGGGAACACTGAAGCTTTCTTT
NA	TRBV27	NA	TRBJ1-6	CASSLNFRRGAPSSYNSPLHF	TGTGCCAGCAGTTTAAATTTCCGCAGGGGAGCCCCCAGCTCCTATAATTCACCCCTCCACTTT
TRBD1	TRBV4-1	NA	TRBJ1-1	CASSQADRGHTEAFF	TGCGCCAGCAGCCAGGCCGACAGGGGTCACACTGAAGCTTTCTTT
TRBD1	TRBV4-3	NA	TRBJ2-7	CASSLSATGESYEQYF	TGCGCCAGCAGCCTGAGTGCGACAGGGGAGTCCTACGAGCAGTACTTC
NA	TRBV28	NA	TRBJ2-6	CASSFGSSGANVLTF	TGTGCCAGCAGTTTCGGTAGCTCTGGGGCCAACGTCCTGACTTTC
TRBD1	TRBV9	NA	TRBJ1-5	CASSLGQSNQPQHF	TGTGCCAGCAGCCTGGGACAGAGCAATCAGCCCCAGCATTTT
NA	TRBV10-3	NA	TRBJ1-1	CAISDRQGNTEAFF	TGTGCCATCAGTGACAGGCAGGGGAACACTGAAGCTTTCTTT
TRBD2	TRBV11-2	NA	TRBJ2-7	CASSLGVAGGSRQYF	TGTGCCAGCAGCTTAGGGGTAGCGGGGGGTTCTCGGCAGTACTTC
NA	TRBV27	NA	TRBJ1-4	CASSFTGATNEKLFF	TGTGCCAGCAGTTTTACGGGGGCAACTAATGAAAAACTGTTTTTT
TRBD1	TRBV27	NA	TRBJ2-7	CARRDSFFYEQYF	TGTGCCAGGAGGGACAGCTTTTTCTACGAGCAGTACTTC
NA	TRBV6-6	NA	TRBJ2-7	CASRGSSYEQYF	TGTGCCAGCCGAGGGAGTTCCTACGAGCAGTACTTC
TRBD1	TRBV3-1/TRBV3-2	NA	TRBJ1-1	CASSLTSGGTEAFF	TGTGCCAGCAGCCTCACCTCAGGGGGCACTGAAGCTTTCTTT
TRBD2	TRBV6-5	NA	TRBJ2-3	CASSRLAGGTDTQYF	TGTGCCAGCAGCAGACTAGCGGGGGGCACAGATACGCAGTATTTT
NA	TRBV29-1	NA	TRBJ1-5	CSVGGRRNQPQHF	TGCAGCGTGGGGGGGAGGCGCAATCAGCCCCAGCATTTT
NA	TRBV7-9	NA	TRBJ2-2	CASSHPARRINTGELFF	TGTGCCAGCAGCCATCCCGCCAGGCGAATTAACACCGGGGAGCTGTTTTTT
TRBD2	TRBV4-3	NA	TRBJ2-7	CASSPLAGGAYEQYF	TGCGCCAGCAGCCCTCTCGCGGGGGGAGCCTACGAGCAGTACTTC
NA	TRBV5-4	NA	TRBJ2-7	CASSWGETYEQYF	TGTGCCAGCAGCTGGGGGGAAACCTACGAGCAGTACTTC